The 13 T cell receptor beta chains in this list originate from one sample, sequenced in a study of regulatory T cells in long-lasting Graves disease. Relying on iRepertoire HTBI primers and Arm-PCR of CDR3 regions, the team built TCR beta libraries. TCRdb fed the multiplex PCR reads into MiXCR, producing one record per CDR3 protein. The sample contains roughly 420,000 distinct CDR3 sequences, around 13% of which appear only once. Regarding time point: newly diagnosed GD, antithyroid drugs for less than 3 months. The TCR library was made from RNA extracted from PBMCs. The same sample was also used in a study of T cells in Graves' hyperthyroidism and ophthalmopathy.

The sequencing here drew on peripheral blood mononuclear cells (PBMCs), taken at new diagnosis, from a patient treated with antithyroid drugs. The receptors derive from a woman aged 45 to 65 with Graves disease.

About this clonotype itself: A much larger clone lies one base from this, so it may be a read error. The CDR3 end shows no conserved phenylalanine or tryptophan, and so a read error is likely. The V and J genes are TRBV2 and TRBJ1-5; tentative D call: TRBD1 (6 bases). Germline loops: CDR1 SNHLY, CDR2 FYNNEI. Trimming removed 6 bases at V and 5 bases at J, with 17 bases between. The CDR3 is 15 amino acids. Here the CDR3 reads CASRILGGLHQPQHL. DNA of the CDR3: TGTGCCAGCAGGATCCTCGGGGGGCTTCATCAGCCCCAGCATCTT.

This clonotype was detected only once. A far larger clone is just one base off, so this is likely a read error. The chain uses TRBV7-9 and TRBJ2-1, with TRBD1 as a possible D gene (6 bases). V was pared by 1 base and J by 10 bases, with 14 bases between. Germline CDR1 SEHNR, CDR2 FQNEAQ (reference sequence). The CDR3 has 14 residues. The CDR3 DNA sequence: TGTGCCAGCAGCTTAGGACAGGCATCCTACGAGCAGTTCTTC. Protein: CASSLGQASYEQFF.

This sequence joins TRBV27 and TRBJ2-5; 10 bases are shared with TRBD2. Germline lookup yields CDR1 MNHEY and CDR2 SMNVEV (reference sequence). This CDR3 has 16 residues. V gave up 4 bases and J gave up 4 bases; unmatched junction bases: 9. The CDR3, as DNA: TGTGCCAGCAGTTCCCCTGCTAGCGGGAGTTTAGAGACCCAGTACTTC. This codes for CASSSPASGSLETQYF.

This clonotype was recorded at least ten times. At one end the junction does not follow the germline gene, possibly because of a read error. J is TRBJ2-7 and V is TRBV7-2, with D perhaps matching TRBD2 (6 bases). Germline V gene data show CDR1 as SGHTA and CDR2 as FQGNSA. The CDR3 spans 14 residues. The CDR3 region is CASSRRLGSNEQYF. The CDR3 DNA reads as TGTGCCAGCAGCCGCCGACTAGGCTCCAACGAGCAGTACTTC.

This clonotype was seen ten or more times. This sequence joins TRBV6-1 and TRBJ2-1; D is unresolved. Trimming removed 1 base from V and 5 bases from J, with 12 bases in between. The CDR3 runs to 15 residues. CDR1 is MNHNS, CDR2 SASEGT, per germline. The CDR3 DNA follows: TGTGCCAGCAGTGAAGGACTGGGCAGAGACAATGAGCAGTTCTTC. Protein sequence: CASSEGLGRDNEQFF.

This clonotype was picked up one time. This rearrangement joins TRBV3-1 to TRBJ2-6; no firm D call. The CDR3 has 15 amino acids. Germline CDR1 is LGHDT and CDR2 is YNNKEL (reference sequence). Trimming shortened V by 3 bases and J by 5 bases, and 11 bases separated the two germline ends. CDR3 protein: CASSHSRVRANVLTF. CDR3 DNA: TGTGCCAGCAGCCATTCCCGGGTGCGGGCCAACGTCCTGACTTTC.

The V and J genes are TRBV13 and TRBJ2-3; D unresolved. The V gene lost 5 bases and the J gene lost 3 bases, with 9 bases spanning the gap. Germline-derived CDR1 and CDR2 are PRHDT and FYEKMQ (reference sequence). CDR3 length: 13 residues. CDR3 nucleotide sequence: TGTGCCAGCAGCCAAAAACCAACAGATACGCAGTATTTT. Protein sequence: CASSQKPTDTQYF. Full variable domain (remainder filled in from reference TRBV13 and TRBJ2-3): AAGVIQSPRHLIKEKRETATLKCYPIPRHDTVYWYQQGPGQDPQFLISFYEKMQSDKGSIPDRFSAQQFSDYHSELNMSSLELGDSALYFCASSQKPTDTQYFGPGTRLTVL.

In this sample, this clonotype turned up many times. The chain combines TRBV28 with TRBJ1-1, with D possibly being TRBD1 (6 bases). The CDR3 is 15 amino acids. Per the germline V gene, CDR1 is MDHEN and CDR2 is SYDVKM. V was pared by 7 bases and J by 5 bases, with 20 bases between. The CDR3 loop reads CASTKPGAGRTEAFF. DNA for the CDR3: TGTGCCAGCACAAAACCGGGGGCAGGGCGGACTGAAGCTTTCTTT.

Comment on this clonotype: The junction shows a germline mismatch at one end, possibly a read error. The gene calls are TRBV11-2 and TRBJ2-1; 9 bases are shared with TRBD2. The CDR3 runs 17 residues. Germline V lookup: CDR1 SGHAT, CDR2 FQNNGV. In nucleotides, the CDR3 is TGTGCCAGCAGCTTTCGAACTAGCGGGTACCGCTACAATGAGCAGGGCTTC. Its protein product is CASSFRTSGYRYNEQGF. The full variable domain, in which reference TRBV11-2 and TRBJ2-1 provide the parts outside the CDR3, is EAGVAQSPRYKIIEKRQSVAFWCNPISGHATLYWYQQILGQGPKLLIQFQNNGVVDDSQLPKDRFSAERLKGVDSTLKIQPAKLEDSAVYLCASSFRTSGYRYNEQGFGPGTRLTVL.

The genes are TRBV20-1 and TRBJ2-1; the match to TRBD2 covers 11 bases. CDR1 is DFQATT, CDR2 SNEGSKA, per germline (reference sequence). The V and J ends lost 0 bases and 8 bases, in that order; junction bases with no gene match: 6. The CDR3 totals 15 residues. CDR3 region: CSARDLSGRADEQFF. The CDR3 DNA reads TGCAGTGCTAGAGATCTTAGCGGGAGGGCCGATGAGCAGTTCTTC.

This chain connects TRBV5-6 to TRBJ2-3; 9 bases are shared with TRBD2. Germline V gene lookup returns CDR1 SGHDT and CDR2 YYEEEE. The CDR3 consists of 16 residues. The junction had 4 bases not matched to a gene; V was cut back by 1 base and J by 1 base. The CDR3 is CASSLRLAGRTDTQYF. CDR3 DNA: TGTGCCAGCAGCTTGAGGCTAGCGGGACGCACAGATACGCAGTATTTT.

This chain joins TRBV27 and TRBJ2-3; D possibly matches TRBD1 or TRBD2 (5 bases each). The CDR3 is made up of 13 amino acids. Trimming left V 5 bases short and J 2 bases short, with 8 bases between. The germline V gene has CDR1 MNHEY and CDR2 SMNVEV (reference sequence). CDR3 amino acids: CASSPGPTDTQYF. CDR3 in DNA: TGTGCCAGCAGTCCGGGGCCCACAGATACGCAGTATTTT.

There are many counts of this clonotype. The chain joins TRBV5-1 to TRBJ2-3, with 16 bases aligning to TRBD2. V was clipped by 0 bases and J by 2 bases; unmatched bases: 9. CDR3 size: 20 residues. CDR1 and CDR2 from the germline V gene are SGHRS and YFSETQ. For the CDR3, the DNA is TGCGCCAGCAGCTTGGTAGGGACTAGCGGGAGGGCCCGAGTCACAGATACGCAGTATTTT. The encoded protein is CASSLVGTSGRARVTDTQYF.